This TCR beta chain was recovered during a study of early T cells in non-severe SARS-CoV-2 infection. Study conclusions and caveats: Anti-spike CD8 responses were favored in VDJdb matching, and private and CD4 specificities were missed.

TCRdb re-analysed the 5' RACE reads in MiXCR, keeping a single row per CDR3 protein. This table has roughly 55,000 distinct CDR3 sequences, 11% appearing once. This clonotype has ten or more counts. Its matching antigen is unknown. Germline V lookup: CDR1 SGHAT, CDR2 FQNNGV. The CDR3 covers 16 residues. Trimming stripped 5 bases from V and 0 bases from J, with 14 bases between. This receptor was identified in an adult who was a healthcare worker with PCR-confirmed SARS-CoV-2 infection or an uninfected control (not recorded which). Sequencing was performed on whole blood. The chain couples TRBV11-2 to TRBJ1-3, with D maybe TRBD1 (5 bases). The CDR3, as DNA: TGTGCCAGCAGCCCTTGGGGCGAGAGCTCTGGAAACACCATATATTTT. Residues: CASSPWGESSGNTIYF.